The clone carrying this T cell receptor (beta chain) was counted many times. Its matching antigen is unknown. The record originates from a study of T cells after yellow fever vaccination. The CDR3 has 17 amino acids. V lost 1 base to trimming and J lost 1 base, with 16 bases between them. CDR1 and CDR2 (germline): LGHNA, YSLEER. TCRdb re-called the 5' RACE reads with MiXCR, one entry per CDR3 protein. The table lists 200,000 to 300,000 distinct CDR3 sequences, more than 3.5% of them singletons. General study results and limits: Boosting was followed by the reappearance of most primary-vaccination clones (just under 98% CD4, about 88% CD8).

J is TRBJ1-1 and V is TRBV4-3; D perhaps matches TRBD1 (6 bases). Sample: PBMCs, taken 15 days after the yellow fever booster vaccination. The sequence derives from a man between 18 and 29 years old who received the YFV17D yellow fever vaccine. The CDR3 is CASSQAMAVRGNTEAFF. The CDR3 nucleotides are TGCGCCAGCAGCCAAGCGATGGCAGTCAGGGGGAACACTGAAGCTTTCTTT.